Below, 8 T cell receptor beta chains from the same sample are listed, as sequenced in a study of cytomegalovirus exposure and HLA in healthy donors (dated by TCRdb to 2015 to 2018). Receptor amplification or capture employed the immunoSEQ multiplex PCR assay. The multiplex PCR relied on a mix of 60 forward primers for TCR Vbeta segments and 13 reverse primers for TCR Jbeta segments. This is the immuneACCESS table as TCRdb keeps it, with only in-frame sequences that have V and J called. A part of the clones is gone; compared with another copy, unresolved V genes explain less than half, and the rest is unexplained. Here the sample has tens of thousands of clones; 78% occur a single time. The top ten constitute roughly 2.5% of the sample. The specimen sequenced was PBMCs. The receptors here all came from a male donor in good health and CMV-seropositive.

The CDR3 bases are TGTGCCAGCAGCCAAGGACTGGGACTAGCGGGAGGAATAAGCACAGATACGCAGTATTTT. Encoded protein: CASSQGLGLAGGISTDTQYF. The V gene is TRBV4-2, the J gene TRBJ2-3; 15 bases fit TRBD2. The CDR3 sequence is 20 residues long. From germline, CDR1 is LGHNA and CDR2 YNFKEQ. J was trimmed by 0 bases and V by 1 base; bases with no gene match: 8.

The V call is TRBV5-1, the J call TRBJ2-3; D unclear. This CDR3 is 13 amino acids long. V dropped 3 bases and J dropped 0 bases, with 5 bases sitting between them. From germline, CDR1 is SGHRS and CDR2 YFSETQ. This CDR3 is CASSSSSTDTQYF. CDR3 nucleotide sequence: TGCGCCAGCAGCTCCTCTAGCACAGATACGCAGTATTTT.

The CDR3 coding sequence is TGTGCCAGCAGTCCGTATAAATCAACCCGGGACAGGGGAATTCATCAGCCCCAGCATTTT. As protein: CASSPYKSTRDRGIHQPQHF. The chain carries TRBV28 and TRBJ1-5; 10 nucleotides agree with TRBD1. The CDR3 is made up of 20 amino acids. CDR1 is MDHEN and CDR2 is SYDVKM in the germline V gene. Trimming at V came to 5 bases and at J to 5 bases, leaving 21 bases not matched to a gene.

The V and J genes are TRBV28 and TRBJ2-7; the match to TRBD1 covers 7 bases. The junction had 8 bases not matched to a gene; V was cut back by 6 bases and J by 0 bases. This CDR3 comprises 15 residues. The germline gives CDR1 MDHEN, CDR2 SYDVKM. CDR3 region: CASRYSGTASYEQYF. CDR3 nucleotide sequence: TGTGCCAGCAGGTACTCCGGGACAGCCTCCTACGAGCAGTACTTC.

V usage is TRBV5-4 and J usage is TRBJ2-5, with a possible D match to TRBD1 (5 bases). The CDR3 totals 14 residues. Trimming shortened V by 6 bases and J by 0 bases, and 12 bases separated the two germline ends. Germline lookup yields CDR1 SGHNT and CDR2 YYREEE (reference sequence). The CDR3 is CASKSDRNQETQYF. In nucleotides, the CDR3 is TGTGCCAGCAAATCTGACAGAAACCAAGAGACCCAGTACTTC.

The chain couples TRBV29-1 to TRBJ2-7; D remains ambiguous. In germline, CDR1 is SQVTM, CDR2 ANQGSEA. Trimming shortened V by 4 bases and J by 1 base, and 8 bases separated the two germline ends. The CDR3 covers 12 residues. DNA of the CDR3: TGCAGCGTTGCGGCAGGATCCTACGAGCAGTACTTC. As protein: CSVAAGSYEQYF.

CDR3: CAWSLRSGLRSNQPQHF. The CDR3 DNA reads TGTGCCTGGAGTTTGCGGTCCGGACTCCGTAGCAATCAGCCCCAGCATTTT. The chain combines TRBV30 with TRBJ1-5; D remains unclear. The CDR3 consists of 17 residues. Germline V gives CDR1 GTSNPN, CDR2 SVGIG (reference sequence). Trimming removed 2 bases from V and 0 bases from J, with 17 bases in between.

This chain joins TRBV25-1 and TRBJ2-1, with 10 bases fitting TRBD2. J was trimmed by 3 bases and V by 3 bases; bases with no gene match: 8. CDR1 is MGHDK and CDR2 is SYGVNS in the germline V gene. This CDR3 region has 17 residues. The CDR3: CASSDPRLAGDYNEQFF. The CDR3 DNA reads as TGTGCCAGCAGTGATCCCCGTCTAGCGGGAGACTACAATGAGCAGTTCTTC. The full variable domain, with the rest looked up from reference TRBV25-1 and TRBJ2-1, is EADIYQTPRYLVIGTGKKITLECSQTMGHDKMYWYQQDPGMELHLIHYSYGVNSTEKGDLSSESTVSRIRTEHFPLTLESARPSHTSQYLCASSDPRLAGDYNEQFFGPGTRLTVL.